The source of this T cell receptor beta chain is a study of T cell responses to AZD1222 COVID-19 vaccine. General observations from the study: Spike was spanned by vaccine-associated CD4 TCRs, with dominance at 160-218 and 743-854.

The method was immunoSEQ multiplex PCR; TCRdb's version includes in-frame clones alone and lacks a portion of them. The table lists roughly 75,000 clones, about 83% of them singletons. Germline lookup yields CDR1 SGHTA and CDR2 FQGNSA. Trimming removed 5 bases from V and 1 base from J; junction bases left unmatched: 6. There are 15 residues in the CDR3. Concerning this clone itself: No antigen is known for it.

The origin of this receptor is an adult in good health. J is TRBJ2-3 and V is TRBV7-2; TRBD2 matches 7 bases. This sample comprised peripheral blood, obtained on day 0 of AZD1222 vaccination. CDR3 amino acids: CASSTQRGRTDTQYF. CDR3 nucleotides: TGTGCCAGCAGCACCCAGCGGGGACGCACAGATACGCAGTATTTT.